This is a list of T cell receptor beta chains from one sample in a study of cytomegalovirus exposure and HLA in healthy donors. Clones were read by immunoSEQ multiplex PCR, and TCRdb kept only the in-frame ones, dropping some. Here the sample spans 190,000 or so clones, approximately 85% being singletons. Material: PBMCs. These receptors all come from a girl aged 5-17 years in good health and CMV-seropositive. Both conserved end residues are part of each CDR3. D genes are given only for firm matches. Part of the rows lack a size; the others show once, few, many or a class for expanded clones.

cdr3_aa cdr3_nt j_call v_call clone_size d_call
CASSPTVQGTPPTNEKLFF TGCGCCAGCAGCCCGACCGTACAGGGAACCCCTCCAACTAATGAAAAACTGTTTTTT TRBJ1-4 TRBV4-1 - -
CASSPTSGTGDGYTF TGTGCCAGCAGCCCGACCTCCGGGACAGGGGATGGCTACACCTTC TRBJ1-2 TRBV4-2 once TRBD1
CASSSPTDTQYF TGTGCCAGCAGTTCTCCTACAGATACGCAGTATTTT TRBJ2-3 TRBV6-5 - -
CAWSVPGISNQPQHF TGTGCCTGGAGTGTTCCGGGTATTAGCAATCAGCCCCAGCATTTT TRBJ1-5 TRBV30 - -
CASSSARGQGSYEQYF TGTGCCAGTAGTTCCGCCAGAGGGCAAGGCTCCTACGAGCAGTACTTC TRBJ2-7 TRBV19 - -
CASSQDGGASYEQYF TGCGCCAGCAGCCAAGATGGGGGCGCAAGCTACGAGCAGTACTTC TRBJ2-7 TRBV4-3 - -
CASRGPSQETQYF TGTGCCAGCAGGGGGCCAAGCCAAGAGACCCAGTACTTC TRBJ2-5 TRBV11-2 - -
CASSLTSGGYEQFF TGTGCCAGTAGTCTGACTAGCGGGGGCTATGAGCAGTTCTTC TRBJ2-1 TRBV19 - TRBD2
CASSYGGSYGYTF TGTGCCAGCAGTTACGGGGGGAGCTATGGCTACACCTTC TRBJ1-2 TRBV6-5 - -
CASSPGGLETQYF TGTGCCAGCTCACCAGGGGGCTTAGAGACCCAGTACTTC TRBJ2-5 TRBV18 - -
CAISGSEGSLNTGELFF TGTGCCATCAGTGGCAGTGAGGGCTCCTTAAACACCGGGGAGCTGTTTTTT TRBJ2-2 TRBV10-3 - -
CASSQGVLAPQFF TGCGCCAGCAGCCAAGGGGTGCTAGCGCCGCAGTTCTTC TRBJ2-1 TRBV4-3 - -
CASSYGTPYEQYF TGTGCCAGCAGTTATGGGACACCCTACGAGCAGTACTTC TRBJ2-7 TRBV6-5 - -
CASSGGDSQETQYF TGTGCCAGCAGTGGGGGAGACTCTCAAGAGACCCAGTACTTC TRBJ2-5 TRBV2 - -
CASSPPKTQYF TGTGCCAGCAGCCCCCCCAAGACCCAGTACTTC TRBJ2-5 TRBV5-5 - -
CASSPGTANSPLHF TGTGCCAGCAGCCCAGGGACAGCTAATTCACCCCTCCACTTT TRBJ1-6 TRBV13 - TRBD1
CASSSIRGGGDTQYF TGTGCCAGCAGCTCTATTAGGGGGGGTGGTGATACGCAGTATTTT TRBJ2-3 TRBV11-2 - -
CASSPTPGAYEQYF TGTGCCAGCAGCCCGACCCCAGGGGCCTACGAGCAGTACTTC TRBJ2-7 TRBV11-3 - -
CASSAGTGGGNEQFF TGTGCCAGCAGCGCCGGGACAGGGGGCGGAAATGAGCAGTTCTTC TRBJ2-1 TRBV7-7 - TRBD1
CATSRAGGETGELFF TGTGCCACCAGCAGAGCGGGGGGGGAAACCGGGGAGCTGTTTTTT TRBJ2-2 TRBV15 - TRBD2
CASSSLLAGGPHEQYF TGTGCCAGCAGCTCCCTCCTAGCGGGGGGCCCCCACGAGCAGTACTTC TRBJ2-7 TRBV7-6 - TRBD2
CASSFGLAETQYF TGTGCCAGCAGCTTCGGCCTAGCGGAGACCCAGTACTTC TRBJ2-5 TRBV7-2 - -
CASSLAPAGETQYF TGTGCCAGCAGCTTGGCACCAGCGGGGGAGACCCAGTACTTC TRBJ2-5 TRBV5-6 - TRBD2
CASSLGGTYYGYTF TGTGCCAGCAGCTTAGGGGGCACCTACTATGGCTACACCTTC TRBJ1-2 TRBV7-2 - -
CASSKLGAGGDFNYGYTF TGTGCCAGCAGCAAACTTGGTGCAGGGGGCGATTTTAACTATGGCTACACCTTC TRBJ1-2 TRBV21-1 - -
CASSFGGHEQFF TGTGCCAGCAGTTTCGGTGGTCATGAGCAGTTCTTC TRBJ2-1 TRBV27 - -
CASSLGAGGGTGELFF TGTGCCAGCAGCTTAGGAGCGGGGGGGGGCACCGGGGAGCTGTTTTTT TRBJ2-2 TRBV7-2 - TRBD2
CASSRTGGLVYSNQPQHF TGTGCCAGCAGCAGGACAGGGGGGCTCGTCTATAGCAATCAGCCCCAGCATTTT TRBJ1-5 TRBV5-6 - TRBD1
CASRGKGLASYNEQFF TGCGCCAGCAGAGGGAAAGGACTAGCATCCTACAATGAGCAGTTCTTC TRBJ2-1 TRBV10-2 - TRBD2
CASSYSSPSSYEQYF TGTGCCAGCAGTTACTCGTCCCCCTCCTCCTACGAGCAGTACTTC TRBJ2-7 TRBV6-6 - -
CASNPQGKSYEQYF TGTGCCAGCAACCCTCAGGGGAAGTCCTACGAGCAGTACTTC TRBJ2-7 TRBV27 - -
CASTIPGNTEAFF TGTGCCAGCACCATACCGGGGAACACTGAAGCTTTCTTT TRBJ1-1 TRBV13 - -
CASSLAVGNGKTQYF TGCGCCAGCAGCTTGGCCGTCGGGAACGGGAAGACCCAGTACTTC TRBJ2-5 TRBV5-1 - -
CASSQVSGINEQFF TGTGCCAGCAGCCAAGTATCAGGGATCAATGAGCAGTTCTTC TRBJ2-1 TRBV4-2 - -
CASSIFRDRGHSNQPQHF TGTGCCAGCAGCATCTTCCGGGACAGGGGCCATAGCAATCAGCCCCAGCATTTT TRBJ1-5 TRBV21-1 - -